Listed below are T cell receptor beta chains from one sample, sequenced in a study of OX40 agonist ivuxolimab in advanced cancers. Sequencing was performed with immunoSEQ multiplex PCR; in TCRdb, only in-frame clones are kept and a portion is missing. This sample has tens of thousands of clones, with more than 85% found just once. The source material was CD4+ or CD8+ T cells sorted from blood, sampled in a trial of the OX40 agonist ivuxolimab. Receptor source: an adult with an advanced solid tumor such as melanoma, head and neck, liver or kidney cancer. CDR3s include the opening cysteine and the closing phenylalanine or tryptophan. The order of the fields is V gene, clone size, J gene, D gene, CDR3 DNA, CDR3 protein. The D gene is left open where the match is weak. Size is omitted from some rows. Given values are once, few, many or a class for expanded clones.

v_gene: TRBV5-1; abundance: .; j_gene: TRBJ2-3; d_gene: TRBD2; CDR3nt: TGCGCCAGCAACGGGGGGGACTCAAAGACAGATACGCAGTATTTT; CDR3aa: CASNGGDSKTDTQYF
v_gene: TRBV28; abundance: .; j_gene: TRBJ1-5; d_gene: .; CDR3nt: TGTGCCAGCAGAGAAGGGGGTCTTGCCCTACATAGCAATCAGCCCCAGCATTTT; CDR3aa: CASREGGLALHSNQPQHF
v_gene: TRBV10-3; abundance: .; j_gene: TRBJ2-7; d_gene: TRBD2; CDR3nt: TGTGCCATCAGTGAAGGCGGGAGCCCCTCCTACGAGCAGTACTTC; CDR3aa: CAISEGGSPSYEQYF
v_gene: TRBV27; abundance: .; j_gene: TRBJ2-1; d_gene: .; CDR3nt: TGTGCCAGCAGTTTAACCCCCGTGTACAATGAGCAGTTCTTC; CDR3aa: CASSLTPVYNEQFF
v_gene: TRBV27; abundance: .; j_gene: TRBJ2-7; d_gene: .; CDR3nt: TGTGCCAGCAGTTCCCTCACGGGCAGGAACTACTACGAGCAGTATTTC; CDR3aa: CASSSLTGRNYYEQYF
v_gene: TRBV9; abundance: .; j_gene: TRBJ2-6; d_gene: .; CDR3nt: TGTGCCAGCAGCCGTAGAACGAACGGGGCCAACGTCCTGACTTTC; CDR3aa: CASSRRTNGANVLTF
v_gene: TRBV28; abundance: .; j_gene: TRBJ1-2; d_gene: .; CDR3nt: TGTGCCAGCAGTTGGGAGGCAGGCCACCTCTATGGCTACACCTTC; CDR3aa: CASSWEAGHLYGYTF
v_gene: TRBV5-1; abundance: .; j_gene: TRBJ1-3; d_gene: .; CDR3nt: TGCGCCAGCAGCTTGGTTTCCGGATCCTCTGGAAACACCATATATTTT; CDR3aa: CASSLVSGSSGNTIYF
v_gene: TRBV28; abundance: .; j_gene: TRBJ2-7; d_gene: TRBD1; CDR3nt: TGTGCCAGCAGCTCCGGGACAGCAACCTACGAGCAGTACTTC; CDR3aa: CASSSGTATYEQYF
v_gene: TRBV27; abundance: .; j_gene: TRBJ2-1; d_gene: .; CDR3nt: TGTGCCAGCAGTTTTTTGGACAATGAGCAGTTCTTC; CDR3aa: CASSFLDNEQFF
v_gene: TRBV5-1; abundance: .; j_gene: TRBJ1-1; d_gene: .; CDR3nt: TGCGCCAGCAGCTTATTGGGGGACACTGAAGCTTTCTTT; CDR3aa: CASSLLGDTEAFF
v_gene: TRBV14; abundance: .; j_gene: TRBJ2-3; d_gene: .; CDR3nt: TGTGCCAGCAGCCCTCCGGTCGGTGTAACGCAGTATTTT; CDR3aa: CASSPPVGVTQYF
v_gene: TRBV7-8; abundance: .; j_gene: TRBJ2-2; d_gene: TRBD2; CDR3nt: TGTGCCAGCAGCCCAGGAGCGGGAGGGACCGGGGAGCTGTTTTTT; CDR3aa: CASSPGAGGTGELFF
v_gene: TRBV15; abundance: .; j_gene: TRBJ1-2; d_gene: .; CDR3nt: TGTGCCACCAGCAGACACCGGGGGACCAACTATGGCTACACCTTC; CDR3aa: CATSRHRGTNYGYTF
v_gene: TRBV30; abundance: .; j_gene: TRBJ1-3; d_gene: .; CDR3nt: TGTGCCTGGAGTACTACGCAAACGGGAAACACCATATATTTT; CDR3aa: CAWSTTQTGNTIYF
v_gene: TRBV10-1; abundance: .; j_gene: TRBJ2-7; d_gene: .; CDR3nt: TGCGCCAGCAGTGAGGGGGGTTCCTACGAGCAGTACTTC; CDR3aa: CASSEGGSYEQYF
v_gene: TRBV4-3; abundance: once; j_gene: TRBJ2-1; d_gene: .; CDR3nt: TGCGCCAGCAGCTCAGGGACTCTAAACTCTAATGAGCAGTTCTTC; CDR3aa: CASSSGTLNSNEQFF
v_gene: TRBV19; abundance: .; j_gene: TRBJ1-5; d_gene: TRBD1; CDR3nt: TGTGCCAGTAGCTCCGACAGGGCCCTCAATCAGCCCCAGCATTTT; CDR3aa: CASSSDRALNQPQHF
v_gene: TRBV5-1; abundance: .; j_gene: TRBJ1-1; d_gene: .; CDR3nt: TGCGCCAGCAGCTTGGGGGCGAACACTGAAGCTTTCTTT; CDR3aa: CASSLGANTEAFF
v_gene: TRBV27; abundance: .; j_gene: TRBJ2-2; d_gene: .; CDR3nt: TGTGCCAGCAGTTTTCAACAGGAACGGACCGGGGAGCTGTTTTTT; CDR3aa: CASSFQQERTGELFF
v_gene: TRBV4-1; abundance: .; j_gene: TRBJ2-1; d_gene: .; CDR3nt: TGCGCCAGCAGCCATTCGACTAGTTCCAACAATGAGCAGTTCTTC; CDR3aa: CASSHSTSSNNEQFF
v_gene: TRBV7-2; abundance: .; j_gene: TRBJ2-2; d_gene: TRBD2; CDR3nt: TGTGCCAGCACGGCCCCGGGGACTACGAACACCGGGGAGCTGTTTTTT; CDR3aa: CASTAPGTTNTGELFF
v_gene: TRBV10-3; abundance: .; j_gene: TRBJ1-2; d_gene: .; CDR3nt: TGTGCCATCAGTGAGTCGACAGATAACTATGGCTACACCTTC; CDR3aa: CAISESTDNYGYTF
v_gene: TRBV28; abundance: .; j_gene: TRBJ1-2; d_gene: .; CDR3nt: TGTGCCAGCAGGGAACAGGGTACTTCTGGCTACACCTTC; CDR3aa: CASREQGTSGYTF
v_gene: TRBV29-1; abundance: once; j_gene: TRBJ2-7; d_gene: .; CDR3nt: TGCAGCGTTGAAGATAGTCGTGCAGGGGCCTCCTACGAGCAGTACTTC; CDR3aa: CSVEDSRAGASYEQYF
v_gene: TRBV5-1; abundance: .; j_gene: TRBJ2-1; d_gene: TRBD2; CDR3nt: TGCGCCAGCAGTCCCGGGACTAGCGGATACAATGAGCAGTTCTTC; CDR3aa: CASSPGTSGYNEQFF
v_gene: TRBV28; abundance: .; j_gene: TRBJ2-2; d_gene: .; CDR3nt: TGTGCCAGTATACTAAAAGGAGCGCTAGGCACCGGGGAGCTGTTTTTT; CDR3aa: CASILKGALGTGELFF
v_gene: TRBV6-7; abundance: once; j_gene: TRBJ2-1; d_gene: TRBD2; CDR3nt: TGTGCCAGCAGTTACGTGCGGGAGGGCCGGTGTGAGCAGTTCTTC; CDR3aa: CASSYVREGRCEQFF
v_gene: TRBV5-6; abundance: once; j_gene: TRBJ1-2; d_gene: .; CDR3nt: TGTGCCAGCAGCTTGGCGCCAGGAGACGGCCAGGGCTACACCTTC; CDR3aa: CASSLAPGDGQGYTF
v_gene: TRBV9; abundance: .; j_gene: TRBJ2-1; d_gene: .; CDR3nt: TGTGCCAGCAGCGAATTAGACCTATACAATGAGCAGTTCTTC; CDR3aa: CASSELDLYNEQFF
v_gene: TRBV6-5; abundance: .; j_gene: TRBJ2-3; d_gene: TRBD1; CDR3nt: TGTGCCAGCAGCGAAACAGGGGGCGAGGGCGATACGCAGTATTTT; CDR3aa: CASSETGGEGDTQYF
v_gene: TRBV29-1; abundance: .; j_gene: TRBJ2-7; d_gene: .; CDR3nt: TGCAGCGTTGAAGATCAGGGGATCGAGCAGTACTTC; CDR3aa: CSVEDQGIEQYF
v_gene: TRBV6-6; abundance: .; j_gene: TRBJ2-1; d_gene: .; CDR3nt: TGTGCCAGCATCACCCTCAAGGAGGGGGAATACAATGAGCAGTTCTTC; CDR3aa: CASITLKEGEYNEQFF
v_gene: TRBV6-1; abundance: .; j_gene: TRBJ2-7; d_gene: .; CDR3nt: TGTGCCAGCAGTTTGACAGAAACCTACGAGCAGTACTTC; CDR3aa: CASSLTETYEQYF
v_gene: TRBV5-1; abundance: .; j_gene: TRBJ2-3; d_gene: TRBD1; CDR3nt: TGCGCCAGCAGCTTAACCGGGACAGGGGTGCGCACAGATACGCAGTATTTT; CDR3aa: CASSLTGTGVRTDTQYF
v_gene: TRBV11-2; abundance: .; j_gene: TRBJ2-7; d_gene: TRBD2; CDR3nt: TGTGCCAGCAGCCCCGGGGGGACTCCGTTTCGGGAGCAGTACTTC; CDR3aa: CASSPGGTPFREQYF
v_gene: TRBV14; abundance: few; j_gene: TRBJ2-1; d_gene: .; CDR3nt: TGTGCCAGCAGCCCGTGGGACCTCTACAATGAGCAGTTCTTC; CDR3aa: CASSPWDLYNEQFF
v_gene: TRBV9; abundance: .; j_gene: TRBJ2-2; d_gene: .; CDR3nt: TGTGCCAGCAGCGTAGCGGTCCGGGTGGGGGTGAGCACCGGGGAGCTGTTTTTT; CDR3aa: CASSVAVRVGVSTGELFF
v_gene: TRBV28; abundance: .; j_gene: TRBJ1-3; d_gene: .; CDR3nt: TGTGCCAGCAGCCGGGGTCCTAGAAACACCATATATTTT; CDR3aa: CASSRGPRNTIYF
v_gene: TRBV15; abundance: .; j_gene: TRBJ2-1; d_gene: TRBD2; CDR3nt: TGTGCCACCAGCGGAGCGACTAGCGGGCACAATGAGCAGTTCTTC; CDR3aa: CATSGATSGHNEQFF
v_gene: TRBV5-1; abundance: .; j_gene: TRBJ2-1; d_gene: TRBD2; CDR3nt: TGCGCCAGCAACCTTGGTCCGTTGACTAGCGGGAGCAATGAGCAGTTCTTC; CDR3aa: CASNLGPLTSGSNEQFF
v_gene: TRBV29-1; abundance: .; j_gene: TRBJ2-1; d_gene: TRBD2; CDR3nt: TGCAGCGTTGAACGAGCCTACGGGGAGGGGAATGAGCAGTTCTTC; CDR3aa: CSVERAYGEGNEQFF
v_gene: TRBV30; abundance: few; j_gene: TRBJ2-1; d_gene: TRBD2; CDR3nt: TGTGCCTGGAGTTACAGCGGGACCTACAATGAGCAGTTCTTC; CDR3aa: CAWSYSGTYNEQFF
v_gene: TRBV4-2; abundance: .; j_gene: TRBJ2-3; d_gene: TRBD2; CDR3nt: TGTGCCAGCAGCCAAGATGCAGCGGGAGGGCCCCGAGGAGATACGCAGTATTTT; CDR3aa: CASSQDAAGGPRGDTQYF
v_gene: TRBV4-2; abundance: .; j_gene: TRBJ1-1; d_gene: .; CDR3nt: TGTGCCAGCAGCTTTGAAGGGAACACTGAAGCTTTCTTT; CDR3aa: CASSFEGNTEAFF
v_gene: TRBV19; abundance: .; j_gene: TRBJ2-2; d_gene: .; CDR3nt: TGTGCCAGTAGTCCTTGGCGGGAGAACACCGGGGAGCTGTTTTTT; CDR3aa: CASSPWRENTGELFF
v_gene: TRBV28; abundance: .; j_gene: TRBJ2-7; d_gene: TRBD2; CDR3nt: TGTGCCAGCGGGAAACCCGAACCGATAGCGGGAGTTGTATACGAGCAGTACTTC; CDR3aa: CASGKPEPIAGVVYEQYF
v_gene: TRBV29-1; abundance: .; j_gene: TRBJ2-7; d_gene: TRBD2; CDR3nt: TGCAGCGTTGCATCCGGGACTAGATTCTACGAGCAGTACTTC; CDR3aa: CSVASGTRFYEQYF
v_gene: TRBV7-9; abundance: .; j_gene: TRBJ1-2; d_gene: .; CDR3nt: TGTGCCAGCAGTTTATCGAGAGGGCTCCTCAATGGCTACACCTTC; CDR3aa: CASSLSRGLLNGYTF
v_gene: TRBV19; abundance: once; j_gene: TRBJ1-1; d_gene: .; CDR3nt: TGTGCCAGTAGTATAGCATACAGTACTGAAGCTTTCTTT; CDR3aa: CASSIAYSTEAFF
v_gene: TRBV29-1; abundance: .; j_gene: TRBJ2-1; d_gene: .; CDR3nt: TGCAGCGTTGACCTGACAGAGAGCTCCTACAATGAGCAGTTCTTC; CDR3aa: CSVDLTESSYNEQFF
v_gene: TRBV6-4; abundance: many; j_gene: TRBJ2-1; d_gene: .; CDR3nt: TGTGCCAGCAGTGACGTGGCGGGCTCCTACAATGAGCAGTTCTTC; CDR3aa: CASSDVAGSYNEQFF
v_gene: TRBV9; abundance: once; j_gene: TRBJ2-1; d_gene: TRBD2; CDR3nt: TGTGCCAGCAGCACCGCCGGGACTAGCATGAATGAGCAGTTCTTC; CDR3aa: CASSTAGTSMNEQFF
v_gene: TRBV4-1; abundance: once; j_gene: TRBJ2-1; d_gene: TRBD2; CDR3nt: TGCGCCAGCAGCCAAGATGGACTAGCGGGAGGGCGGGATGAGCAGTTCTTC; CDR3aa: CASSQDGLAGGRDEQFF
v_gene: TRBV27; abundance: .; j_gene: TRBJ2-1; d_gene: TRBD2; CDR3nt: TGTGCCAGCAGTCCGGGACTAGCGGGAGTTGAGCAGTTCTTC; CDR3aa: CASSPGLAGVEQFF
v_gene: TRBV4-3; abundance: .; j_gene: TRBJ2-1; d_gene: TRBD2; CDR3nt: TGCGCCAGCAGCCAAGGGCGGGAGCAAGATGAGCAGTTCTTC; CDR3aa: CASSQGREQDEQFF
v_gene: TRBV11-2; abundance: .; j_gene: TRBJ2-7; d_gene: TRBD2; CDR3nt: TGTGCCAGCAGCCGCCTCGATATAGCGGGGGCCGTGCAGTACTTC; CDR3aa: CASSRLDIAGAVQYF
v_gene: TRBV5-1; abundance: .; j_gene: TRBJ1-1; d_gene: TRBD1; CDR3nt: TGCGCCAGCAGCGCTCGACAGGGGTTGATTACTGAAGCTTTCTTT; CDR3aa: CASSARQGLITEAFF
v_gene: TRBV4-1; abundance: .; j_gene: TRBJ2-6; d_gene: .; CDR3nt: TGCGCCAGCAGCCAAGTTTACAGATACTCTGGGGCCAACGTCCTGACTTTC; CDR3aa: CASSQVYRYSGANVLTF
v_gene: TRBV19; abundance: .; j_gene: TRBJ2-5; d_gene: TRBD1; CDR3nt: TGTGCCAGTAGTATTTCGGGACAGGGGTCTGAGACCCAGTACTTC; CDR3aa: CASSISGQGSETQYF